Described below is a single T cell receptor beta chain sequence and its context. This sample is part of a study of naive and memory T cell subsets. V was cut by 0 bases and J by 0 bases, with 12 bases left in between. The CDR3 consists of 17 residues. Germline V gene lookup returns CDR1 GTSNPN and CDR2 SVGIG (reference sequence). An equimolar mix of two oligonucleotides served as the beta constant-region primer for TRBC1 and TRBC2. Ligated cDNA was amplified by four rounds of PCR with nested alpha and beta constant-region primers and SP2. MiXCR, run by TCRdb on the UMI-ligation and nested PCR reads, gives a single entry per CDR3 protein. The sample contains roughly 130,000 distinct CDR3 sequences, around a third of which appear only once.

The material sequenced was central memory CD4+ T cells from blood. The clonotype originates from a human donor in good health. The chain carries TRBV30 and TRBJ2-6, with TRBD1 as a possible D gene (6 bases). The CDR3 sequence is CAWSVGQLHSGANVLTF. CDR3 DNA sequence: TGTGCCTGGAGTGTAGGACAGCTCCACTCTGGGGCCAACGTCCTGACTTTC.